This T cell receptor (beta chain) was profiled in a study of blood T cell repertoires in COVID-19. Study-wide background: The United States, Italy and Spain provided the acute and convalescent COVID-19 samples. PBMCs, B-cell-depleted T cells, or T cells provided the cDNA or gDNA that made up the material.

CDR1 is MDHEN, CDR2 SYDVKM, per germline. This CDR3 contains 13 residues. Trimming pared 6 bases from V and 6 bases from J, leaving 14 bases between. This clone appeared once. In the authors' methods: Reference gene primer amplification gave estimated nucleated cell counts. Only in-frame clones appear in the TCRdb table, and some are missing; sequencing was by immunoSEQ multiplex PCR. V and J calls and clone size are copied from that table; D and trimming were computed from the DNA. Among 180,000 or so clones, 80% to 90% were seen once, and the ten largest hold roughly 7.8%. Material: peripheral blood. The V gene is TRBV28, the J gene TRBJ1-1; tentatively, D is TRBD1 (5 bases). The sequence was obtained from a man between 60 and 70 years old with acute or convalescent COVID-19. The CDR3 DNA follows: TGTGCCAGCAGCATGGGGGGAGTGCCTGAAGCTTTCTTT. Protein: CASSMGGVPEAFF.